This T cell receptor (beta chain) stems from a study of graft-versus-host responses after intestinal transplantation. Study details: The recipients all started with anti-thymocyte globulin induction and then took tacrolimus and steroids for around 3 years. The study, taken as a whole, reports: Early declines in HvG clones that occurred post-transplant were associated with peak circulating GvH clone levels. Researchers found GvH clones in recipient marrow, and some showed up first in ileum or blood. Allografts of patients with graft-donor T cell macrochimerism showed high graft-versus-host to host-versus-graft clone ratios.

The germline gives CDR1 SGHAT, CDR2 FQDESV (reference sequence). The CDR3 loop spans 13 amino acids. Trimming left V 5 bases short and J 1 base short, with 9 bases between. Method: immunoSEQ multiplex PCR; TCRdb's copy keeps in-frame clones and lacks some. The data hold tens of thousands of clones, with more than 80% observed a single time. As regards this clone: Its target is not known.

The chain is built from TRBV11-1 and TRBJ2-7; D is possibly TRBD1 (6 bases). The receptor was isolated from a human donor who received an intestinal transplant. This specimen consisted of unstimulated CD8+ T cells sorted from spleen or lymph node cells, obtained before intestinal transplant. The CDR3 region is CASSAGQSYEQYF. The CDR3 DNA reads as TGTGCCAGCAGCGCCGGACAGTCCTACGAGCAGTACTTC.